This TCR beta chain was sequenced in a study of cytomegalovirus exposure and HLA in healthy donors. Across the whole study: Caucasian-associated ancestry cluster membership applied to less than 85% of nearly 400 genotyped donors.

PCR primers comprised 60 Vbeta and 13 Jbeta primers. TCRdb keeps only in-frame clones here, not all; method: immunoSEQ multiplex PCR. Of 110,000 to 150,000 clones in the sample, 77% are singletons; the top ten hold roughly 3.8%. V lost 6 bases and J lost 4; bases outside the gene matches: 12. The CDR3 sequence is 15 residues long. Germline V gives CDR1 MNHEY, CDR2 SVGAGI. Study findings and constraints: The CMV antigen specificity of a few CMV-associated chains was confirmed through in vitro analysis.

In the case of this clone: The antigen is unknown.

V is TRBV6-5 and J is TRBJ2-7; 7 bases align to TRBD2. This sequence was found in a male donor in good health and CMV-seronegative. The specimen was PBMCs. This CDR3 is CASRGKGGPKYEQYF. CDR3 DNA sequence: TGTGCCAGCAGGGGAAAGGGAGGGCCGAAATACGAGCAGTACTTC.